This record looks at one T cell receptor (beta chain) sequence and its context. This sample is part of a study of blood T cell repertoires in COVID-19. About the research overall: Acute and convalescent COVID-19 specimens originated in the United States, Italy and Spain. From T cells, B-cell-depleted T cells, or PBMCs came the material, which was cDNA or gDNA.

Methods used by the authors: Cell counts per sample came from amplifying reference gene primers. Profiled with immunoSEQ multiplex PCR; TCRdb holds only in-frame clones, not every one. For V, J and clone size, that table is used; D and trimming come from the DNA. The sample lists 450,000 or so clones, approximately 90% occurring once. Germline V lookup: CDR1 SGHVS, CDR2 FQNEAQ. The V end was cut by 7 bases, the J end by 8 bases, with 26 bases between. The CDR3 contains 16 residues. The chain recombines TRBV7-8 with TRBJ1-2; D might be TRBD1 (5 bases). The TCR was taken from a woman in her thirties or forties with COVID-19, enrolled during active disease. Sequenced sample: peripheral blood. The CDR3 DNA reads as TGTGCCAGCACCGACCTCCCGACAGTGACCCTATGGGGCTACACCTTC. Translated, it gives CASTDLPTVTLWGYTF.